Here is one T cell receptor (beta chain) with its context. The antigen is unknown. The data originate from a study of T cell responses to AZD1222 COVID-19 vaccine. About the study: It was second doses at about 4 or about 12 weeks that were pooled.

This CDR3 is built from 17 residues. With V trimmed by 5 bases and J by 0 bases, 9 bases remained unmatched. The germline V gene has CDR1 LGHDT and CDR2 YNNKEL (reference sequence). Study-wide results and caveats: Researchers took repertoire samples only after the peak T cell response had come. A rise in Spike-specific TCR breadth and depth followed two AZD1222 doses. Clonal diversity was possibly underestimated, and the donors were mostly white British, with more females.

The assay was immunoSEQ multiplex PCR, and TCRdb's table has in-frame clones only and misses some. The table includes about 150,000 clones, roughly 92% detected once. The sequencing here drew on peripheral blood, taken on day 0 of AZD1222 vaccination. The rearrangement uses TRBV3-1 (or the pseudogene TRBV3-2) and TRBJ1-3; 8 bases map to TRBD1. This TCR was sampled from an adult in good health. The CDR3 protein is CASSDPGQDSSGNTIYF. In DNA, the CDR3 is TGTGCCAGCAGCGATCCGGGACAGGATAGCTCTGGAAACACCATATATTTT.